The clone carrying this T cell receptor beta chain was seen a few times. A second about 6 to 12 cycle PCR used barcoded and J-beta primers. TCRdb analysed the 5' RACE reads with MiXCR anew, one entry per CDR3 protein. The table shows hundreds of thousands of distinct CDR3 sequences, with roughly 47% occurring only once. The data stem from a study of blood T cells in healthy people across ages. This CDR3 is 16 amino acids long. With V trimmed by 6 bases and J by 0 bases, 12 bases remained unmatched. Germline V gene sequence: CDR1 DFQATT, CDR2 SNEGSKA (reference sequence). The specimen sequenced was blood. The origin of this receptor is a woman aged 55-70 years in good health. The rearrangement uses TRBV20-1 and TRBJ2-3; 7 nucleotides agree with TRBD1. CDR3 residues: CSAIEPGQRSTDTQYF. For the CDR3, the DNA is TGCAGTGCCATCGAACCGGGACAGCGGAGCACAGATACGCAGTATTTT.